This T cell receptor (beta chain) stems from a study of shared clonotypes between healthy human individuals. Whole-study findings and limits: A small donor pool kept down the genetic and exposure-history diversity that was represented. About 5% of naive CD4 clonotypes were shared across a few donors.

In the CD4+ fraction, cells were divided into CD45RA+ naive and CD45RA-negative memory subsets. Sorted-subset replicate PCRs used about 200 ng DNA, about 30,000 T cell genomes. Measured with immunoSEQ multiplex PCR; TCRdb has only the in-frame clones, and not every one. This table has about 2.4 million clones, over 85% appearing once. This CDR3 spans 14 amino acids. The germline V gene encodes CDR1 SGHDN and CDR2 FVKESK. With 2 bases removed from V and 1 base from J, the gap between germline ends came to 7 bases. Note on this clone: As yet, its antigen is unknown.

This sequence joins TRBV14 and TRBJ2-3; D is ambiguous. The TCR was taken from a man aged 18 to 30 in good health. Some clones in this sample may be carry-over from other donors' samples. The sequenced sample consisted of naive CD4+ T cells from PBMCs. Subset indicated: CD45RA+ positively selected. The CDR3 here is CASSQRQGTDTQYF. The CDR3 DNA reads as TGTGCCAGCAGCCAACGTCAGGGCACAGATACGCAGTATTTT. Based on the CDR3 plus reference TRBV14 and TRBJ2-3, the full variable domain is EAGVTQFPSHSVIEKGQTVTLRCDPISGHDNLYWYRRVMGKEIKFLLHFVKESKQDESGMPNNRFLAERTGGTYSTLKVQPAELEDSGVYFCASSQRQGTDTQYFGPGTRLTVL.